This T cell receptor beta chain was sequenced during a study of blood T cell repertoires in COVID-19. At the level of the study: Samples came from the United States, Italy and Spain, spanning acute and convalescent COVID-19. From T cells, B-cell-depleted T cells, or PBMCs came the material, which was cDNA or gDNA.

Looked up from germline, CDR1 is GTSNPN and CDR2 is SVGIG (reference sequence). The CDR3 runs to 13 residues. The V end lost 8 bases, the J end lost 7 bases, and 17 bases lay between the germline ends. Sequenced by immunoSEQ multiplex PCR; TCRdb stores in-frame clones only, minus some. This table has about 34,000 clones, 90% appearing once. V usage is TRBV30 and J usage is TRBJ1-4; TRBD1 might be the D (5 bases). This TCR came from a man at least 80 years old with acute or convalescent COVID-19. Sample: peripheral blood. CDR3 nucleotides: TGTGCCCACACAAGGGGCTTGGGTGAAAAACTGTTTTTT. This encodes CAHTRGLGEKLFF.